Below, 9 T cell receptor beta chains from the same sample are listed, as sequenced in a study of PD-L1 blockade in urothelial cancer. Regarding time point: pretreatment peripheral blood. Some clones are missing from TCRdb's copy, which holds only in-frame ones; the method was immunoSEQ multiplex PCR. The table lists more than 45,000 clones, around 72% of them singletons, with less than 5% in the top ten. Sequencing was performed on PBMCs, taken around atezolizumab (anti-PD-L1) treatment. The source of these receptors is a man in his 70s with urothelial cancer.

This chain links TRBV7-7 with TRBJ2-2, with TRBD1 as a possible D gene (6 bases). The CDR3 extends over 15 amino acids. In germline, CDR1 is SSHAT, CDR2 FNYEAQ (reference sequence). V dropped 5 bases and J dropped 4 bases, with 14 bases sitting between them. This chain's CDR3 is CASSGSGASTGELFF. In nucleotides, the CDR3 is TGTGCCAGCAGCGGGTCAGGGGCGAGCACCGGGGAGCTGTTTTTT.

J is TRBJ2-5 and V is TRBV19, with 13 bases identical to TRBD2. Germline-derived CDR1 and CDR2 are LNHDA and SQIVND (reference sequence). This CDR3 is 15 amino acids long. V was clipped by 6 bases and J by 2 bases; unmatched bases: 3. The CDR3 nucleotides are TGTGCCAGTAGGGGACTAGCGGGGCCTCAAGAGACCCAGTACTTC. Translation gives CASRGLAGPQETQYF.

V gene TRBV28 combines with J gene TRBJ1-4; TRBD1 might be the D (5 bases). Per the germline V gene, CDR1 is MDHEN and CDR2 is SYDVKM. CDR3 length equals 14 residues. Trimming pared 8 bases from V and 5 bases from J, leaving 15 bases between. CDR3 nucleotides: TGTGCCAGCCGGAATGCAGGGTTAAATGAAAAACTGTTTTTT. Protein product: CASRNAGLNEKLFF.

The chain employs TRBV7-6 and TRBJ1-5; TRBD1 matches 9 bases. The ends lost 5 bases at V and 4 bases at J; junction bases unmatched: 3. Germline V CDR1 and CDR2: SGHVS, FNYEAQ. The CDR3 has 14 residues. CDR3 residues: CASSRDRGNQPQHF. The CDR3 DNA is TGTGCCAGCAGCAGAGACAGGGGGAATCAGCCCCAGCATTTT. Full variable domain (outside the CDR3, taken from reference TRBV7-6 and TRBJ1-5): GAGVSQSPRYKVTKRGQDVALRCDPISGHVSLYWYRQALGQGPEFLTYFNYEAQQDKSGLPNDRFSAERPEGSISTLTIQRTEQRDSAMYRCASSRDRGNQPQHFGDGTRLSIL.

This sequence joins TRBV10-2 and TRBJ2-1, with 13 bases that match TRBD2. Germline assignment: CDR1 WSHSY and CDR2 SAAADI. This CDR3 has 15 amino acids. Losses at the gene ends were 3 bases for V and 12 bases for J; bases not matched to a gene: 8. In nucleotides, the CDR3 is TGCGCCAGCAGTGAATCACTAGCGGGGGGGCTCGGGCAGTTCTTC. It translates to CASSESLAGGLGQFF.

V gene TRBV7-6 combines with J gene TRBJ2-2; 7 bases align to TRBD1. The V gene's germline CDR1 is SGHVS and CDR2 FNYEAQ. The CDR3 sequence is 18 residues long. V shed 0 bases and J 4 bases; nucleotides not matched to a gene: 11. In DNA form, the CDR3 reads TGTGCCAGCAGCTTAGCGCAAGGGGGCAGGCCCAGCACCGGGGAGCTGTTTTTT. The encoded protein is CASSLAQGGRPSTGELFF.

This clone was found once. This chain links TRBV6-1 with TRBJ1-2; no reliable D call. Germline assignment: CDR1 MNHNS and CDR2 SASEGT. V was pared by 0 bases and J by 2 bases, with 7 bases between. The CDR3 loop spans 14 amino acids. The DNA of the CDR3 is TGTGCCAGCAGTGAAGCGTGGCAGAACTATGGCTACACCTTC. Protein sequence: CASSEAWQNYGYTF.

This chain joins TRBV28 and TRBJ2-5; 8 nucleotides align to TRBD2. J lost 7 bases, V lost 7 bases, and 11 bases had no gene match. This CDR3 is built from 14 residues. The germline gives CDR1 MDHEN, CDR2 SYDVKM. CDR3 DNA sequence: TGTGCCAGCATGACCCCGGGAGGGGCAATGACCCAGTACTTC. Translated: CASMTPGGAMTQYF.

The chain combines TRBV10-3 with TRBJ2-5, with 9 nucleotides matching TRBD2. The length of the CDR3 is 14 residues. V shed 3 bases, J shed 5 bases, and the junction held 4 bases outside the gene matches. From germline, CDR1 is ENHRY and CDR2 SYGVKD. The CDR3 region has the DNA TGTGCCATCAGTGAAATAGCGGGAGTTGAGACCCAGTACTTC. Its protein is CAISEIAGVETQYF.